The 4 T cell receptor beta chains given below trace back to one sample, sequenced in a study of chemoradiotherapy in HPV16-positive cancers. The method was immunoSEQ multiplex PCR; TCRdb's version includes in-frame clones alone and lacks a portion of them. The sample contains about 8,100 clones, about three quarters of which appear only once. This material was obtained from a patient who underwent chemoradiotherapy. The receptors derive from a human donor with HPV-associated anogenital cancer.

This clone showed up just a few times. This sequence joins TRBV5-1 and TRBJ2-7, with 8 bases aligning to TRBD1. Germline CDR1 is SGHRS and CDR2 is YFSETQ. The CDR3 is 16 amino acids. J gave up 5 bases and V 0 bases, and 10 bases lay outside the gene matches. The CDR3 spells CASSLGNRDRSHEQYF. The CDR3 region has the DNA TGCGCCAGCAGCTTGGGAAACCGGGACAGGTCCCACGAGCAGTACTTC.

This chain connects TRBV6-5 to TRBJ1-1; perhaps TRBD1 as D (6 bases). The CDR3 runs to 14 residues. V lost 6 bases, J lost 0 bases, and 11 bases lay in between. CDR1 and CDR2 from the germline V gene are MNHEY and SVGAGI. The CDR3 protein is CASSRQAMNTEAFF. In nucleotides, the CDR3 is TGTGCCAGCAGCCGACAGGCCATGAACACTGAAGCTTTCTTT.

This sequence joins TRBV7-2 and TRBJ2-3; 13 nucleotides match TRBD2. V shed 3 bases and J 4 bases; nucleotides not matched to a gene: 1. This CDR3 has 15 amino acids. Per germline, CDR1 SGHTA and CDR2 FQGNSA. This CDR3 is CASSFTSGGADTQYF. CDR3 DNA sequence: TGTGCCAGCAGCTTTACTAGCGGGGGGGCAGATACGCAGTATTTT.

The V call is TRBV4-2, the J call TRBJ1-2; 7 bases are shared with TRBD1. The V gene end was trimmed by 0 bases and the J gene end by 4 bases; junction bases not matched to a gene: 8. The germline gives CDR1 LGHNA, CDR2 YNFKEQ. This CDR3 is built from 16 residues. The CDR3 loop is CASSQESEGAIYGYTF. CDR3 nucleotides: TGTGCCAGCAGCCAAGAGTCGGAGGGGGCAATCTATGGCTACACCTTC.